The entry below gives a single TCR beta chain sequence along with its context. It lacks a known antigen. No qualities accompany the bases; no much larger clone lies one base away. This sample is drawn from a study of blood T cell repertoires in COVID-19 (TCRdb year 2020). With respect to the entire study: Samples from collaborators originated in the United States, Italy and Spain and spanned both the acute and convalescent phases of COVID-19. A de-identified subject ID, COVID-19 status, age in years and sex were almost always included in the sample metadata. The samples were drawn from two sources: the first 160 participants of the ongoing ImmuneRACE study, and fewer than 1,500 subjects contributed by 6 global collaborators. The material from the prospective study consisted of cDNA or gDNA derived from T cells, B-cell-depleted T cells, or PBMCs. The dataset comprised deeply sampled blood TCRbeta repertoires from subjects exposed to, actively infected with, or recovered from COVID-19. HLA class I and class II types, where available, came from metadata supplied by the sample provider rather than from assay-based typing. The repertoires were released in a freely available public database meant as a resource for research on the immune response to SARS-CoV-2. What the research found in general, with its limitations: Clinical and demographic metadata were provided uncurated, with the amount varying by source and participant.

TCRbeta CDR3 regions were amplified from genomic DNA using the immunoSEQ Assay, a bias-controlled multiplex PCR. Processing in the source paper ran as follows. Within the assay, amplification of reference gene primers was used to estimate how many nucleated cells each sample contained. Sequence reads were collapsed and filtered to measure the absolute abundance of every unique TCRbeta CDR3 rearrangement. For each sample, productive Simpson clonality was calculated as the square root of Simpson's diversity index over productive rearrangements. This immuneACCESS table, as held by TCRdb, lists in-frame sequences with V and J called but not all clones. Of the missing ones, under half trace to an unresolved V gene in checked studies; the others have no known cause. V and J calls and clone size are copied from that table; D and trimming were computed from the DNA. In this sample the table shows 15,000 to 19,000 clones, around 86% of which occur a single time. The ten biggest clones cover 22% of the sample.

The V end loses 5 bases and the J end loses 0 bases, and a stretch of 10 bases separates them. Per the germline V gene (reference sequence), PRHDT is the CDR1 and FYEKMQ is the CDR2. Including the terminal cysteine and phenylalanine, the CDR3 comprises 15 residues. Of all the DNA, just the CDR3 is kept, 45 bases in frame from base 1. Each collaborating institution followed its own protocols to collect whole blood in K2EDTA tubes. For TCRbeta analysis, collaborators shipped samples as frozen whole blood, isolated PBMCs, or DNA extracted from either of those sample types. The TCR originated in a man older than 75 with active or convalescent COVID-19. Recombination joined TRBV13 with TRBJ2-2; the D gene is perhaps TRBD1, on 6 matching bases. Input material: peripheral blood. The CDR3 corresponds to CASSLGTTNTGELFF. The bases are TGTGCCAGCAGCCTCGGGACAACGAACACCGGGGAGCTGTTTTTT.